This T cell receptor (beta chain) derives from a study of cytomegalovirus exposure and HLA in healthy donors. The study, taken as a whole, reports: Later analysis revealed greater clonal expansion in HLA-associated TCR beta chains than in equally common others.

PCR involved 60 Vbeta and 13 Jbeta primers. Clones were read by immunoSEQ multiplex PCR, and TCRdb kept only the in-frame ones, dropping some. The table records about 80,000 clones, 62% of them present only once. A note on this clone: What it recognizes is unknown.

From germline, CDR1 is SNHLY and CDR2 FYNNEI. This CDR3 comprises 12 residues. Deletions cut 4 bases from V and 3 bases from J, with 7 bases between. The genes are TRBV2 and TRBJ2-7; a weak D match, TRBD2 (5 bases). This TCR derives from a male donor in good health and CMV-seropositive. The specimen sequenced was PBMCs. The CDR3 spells CASSASGYEQYF. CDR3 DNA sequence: TGTGCCAGCAGTGCGAGCGGCTACGAGCAGTACTTC. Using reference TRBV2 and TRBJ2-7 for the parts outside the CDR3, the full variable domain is EPEVTQTPSHQVTQMGQEVILRCVPISNHLYFYWYRQILGQKVEFLVSFYNNEISEKSEIFDDQFSVERPDGSNFTLKIRSTKLEDSAMYFCASSASGYEQYFGPGTRLTVT.